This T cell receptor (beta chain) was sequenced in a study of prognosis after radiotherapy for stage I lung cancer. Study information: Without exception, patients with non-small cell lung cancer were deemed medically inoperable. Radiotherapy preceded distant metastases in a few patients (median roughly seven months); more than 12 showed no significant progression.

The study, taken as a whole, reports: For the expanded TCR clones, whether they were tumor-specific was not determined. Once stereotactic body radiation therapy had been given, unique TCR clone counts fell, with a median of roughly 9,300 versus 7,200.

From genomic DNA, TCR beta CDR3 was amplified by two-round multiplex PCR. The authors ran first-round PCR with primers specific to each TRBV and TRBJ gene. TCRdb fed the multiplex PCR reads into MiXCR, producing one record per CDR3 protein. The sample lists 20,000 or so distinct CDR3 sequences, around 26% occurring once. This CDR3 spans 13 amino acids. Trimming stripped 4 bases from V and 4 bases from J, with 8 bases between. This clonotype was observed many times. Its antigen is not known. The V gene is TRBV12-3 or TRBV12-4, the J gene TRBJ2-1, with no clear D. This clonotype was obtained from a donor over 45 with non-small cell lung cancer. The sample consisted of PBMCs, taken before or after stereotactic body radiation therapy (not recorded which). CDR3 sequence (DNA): TGTGCCAGCAGTTATGACACTTACAATGAGCAGTTCTTC. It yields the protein CASSYDTYNEQFF.